This entry is about one T cell receptor (beta chain). The data derive from a study of blood T cell repertoires in COVID-19. In the study overall: Researchers got acute and convalescent COVID-19 samples from the United States, Italy and Spain. The analysed material was cDNA or gDNA that came from T cells, B-cell-depleted T cells, or PBMCs.

In the original processing: Nucleated cell counts were estimated from reference gene primer amplification. Assay: immunoSEQ multiplex PCR; the TCRdb copy retains only in-frame clones and omits some. That table supplies the V and J calls and clone size; D and trimming were determined from the DNA. The sample includes approximately 58,000 clones, roughly 88% of them seen just once. Germline assignment: CDR1 SGHDT and CDR2 YYEEEE. The junction had 11 bases not matched to a gene; V was cut back by 2 bases and J by 9 bases. This CDR3 has 15 amino acids. Sequencing was carried out using peripheral blood. The V call is TRBV5-6, the J call TRBJ2-1, with 7 bases that match TRBD2. The TCR was taken from a woman in her sixties or seventies with acute or convalescent COVID-19. Here the CDR3 reads CASSFMTRREGEQFF. The DNA for the CDR3 is TGTGCCAGCAGCTTTATGACCCGGAGGGAGGGTGAGCAGTTCTTC.